This T cell receptor (beta chain) comes out of a study of STAT5B mutations in CD4+ large granular lymphocyte leukemia. Trimming removed 0 bases at V and 10 bases at J, with 16 bases between. The CDR3 length is 14 residues. Germline assignment: CDR1 SGHNT and CDR2 YYREEE (reference sequence). Broader study findings: Patient CD4-sorted repertoires stayed more clonal than healthy ones after leukemic-clone removal. No patients shared main leukemic clonotypes, though around 25% appeared at low frequency elsewhere.

Concerning this clone itself: Its antigen remains unidentified.

Healthy controls were blood donor buffy coats. The assay was immunoSEQ multiplex PCR, and TCRdb's table has in-frame clones only and misses some. The sample lists under 40,000 clones, more than 75% seen once, with roughly 1.9% in the top ten. This TCR came from a human donor in good health. Sequences were obtained from CD4+ T cells from blood buffy coats. The chain carries TRBV5-4 and TRBJ2-5; TRBD1 or TRBD2 may be the D gene (5 bases each). CDR3 nucleotides: TGTGCCAGCAGCTTGGAGGGACCGTTAGGGGACCAGTACTTC. Its translation is CASSLEGPLGDQYF. The full variable domain, in which reference TRBV5-4 and TRBJ2-5 provide the parts outside the CDR3, is ETGVTQSPTHLIKTRGQQVTLRCSSQSGHNTVSWYQQALGQGPQFIFQYYREEENGRGNFPPRFSGLQFPNYSSELNVNALELDDSALYLCASSLEGPLGDQYFGPGTRLLVL.